The T cell receptor beta chain under discussion was sequenced for a study of blood T cell repertoires in COVID-19. Study context: Specimens from acute and convalescent COVID-19 originated in the United States, Italy and Spain. The cDNA or gDNA used as material had been derived from T cells, B-cell-depleted T cells, or PBMCs.

The CDR3 is 16 amino acids. Trimming pared 2 bases from V and 0 bases from J, leaving 12 bases between. Germline V gene sequence: CDR1 SGHTA, CDR2 FQGTGA. Clones were sequenced by immunoSEQ multiplex PCR, and TCRdb holds only the in-frame ones, with some missing. This sample has some 170,000 clones, with over 80% found just once. Seattle cases were enrolled at active infection and followed longitudinally. The receptor comes from a woman between 40 and 50 years old with COVID-19, enrolled during active disease. The gene calls are TRBV7-3 and TRBJ2-3; D is unresolved. Sequenced sample: peripheral blood. CDR3 in amino acids: CASSLANTDSTDTQYF. The CDR3 bases are TGTGCCAGCAGCTTAGCGAACACAGATAGCACAGATACGCAGTATTTT.